This TCR beta chain appears in the sequencing data of a study of OX40 agonist ivuxolimab in advanced cancers. Across the study: Head and neck, renal cell, melanoma or hepatocellular carcinoma were the cancers that dose-escalation patients had. Prior checkpoint blockade (anti-PD-1, anti-PD-L1 or anti-CTLA-4) was permitted; approximately 40% had it. There were three patients with partial responses, one having hepatocellular carcinoma and two cutaneous melanoma.

This clone was observed once. One junction end disagrees with the germline gene, perhaps due to a read error. The assay was immunoSEQ multiplex PCR, and TCRdb's table has in-frame clones only and misses some. This sample carries about 51,000 clones, 88% of them seen once, and the ten largest clones take 3% to 4.5%. Germline V CDR1 and CDR2: MNHNS, SASEGT. The CDR3 has 11 amino acids. A history of autoimmune disease or systemic immunosuppression excluded patients. The chain joins TRBV6-1 to TRBJ1-1; D is possibly TRBD1 (5 bases). Specimen: CD4+ or CD8+ T cells sorted from blood, collected in a trial of the OX40 agonist ivuxolimab. The source of this sequence is an adult with an advanced solid tumor such as melanoma, head and neck, liver or kidney cancer. The CDR3 here is CASSYGTEAFF. The CDR3 nucleotides are TGTGCCAGCAGTTATGGGACTGAGGCTTTCTTT.